This T cell receptor (beta chain) originates from a study of CD8 T cells in Susac syndrome. TEMRA cells underwent FACS enrichment and CD8+ and CD4+ T cells underwent negative isolation. A quantity of roughly 0.5 to 1 ug RNA underwent reverse transcription using random hexamers. MiXCR, applied by TCRdb to the immunoSEQ multiplex PCR reads, yields one record per CDR3 protein. In the table there are roughly 300,000 distinct CDR3 sequences, 85% of which are singletons. The length of the CDR3 is 18 residues. Germline V gives CDR1 MDHEN, CDR2 SYDVKM. V lost 8 bases to trimming and J lost 2 bases, with 25 bases between them.

Sample: CD8+ T cells from PBMCs. This chain joins TRBV28 and TRBJ1-5, with D tentatively TRBD1 (5 bases). The receptor comes from a human donor with multiple sclerosis. This CDR3 reads CASWAPTAALLGNQPQHF. The CDR3 DNA sequence: TGTGCCAGCTGGGCCCCGACAGCGGCCCTATTGGGCAATCAGCCCCAGCATTTT.